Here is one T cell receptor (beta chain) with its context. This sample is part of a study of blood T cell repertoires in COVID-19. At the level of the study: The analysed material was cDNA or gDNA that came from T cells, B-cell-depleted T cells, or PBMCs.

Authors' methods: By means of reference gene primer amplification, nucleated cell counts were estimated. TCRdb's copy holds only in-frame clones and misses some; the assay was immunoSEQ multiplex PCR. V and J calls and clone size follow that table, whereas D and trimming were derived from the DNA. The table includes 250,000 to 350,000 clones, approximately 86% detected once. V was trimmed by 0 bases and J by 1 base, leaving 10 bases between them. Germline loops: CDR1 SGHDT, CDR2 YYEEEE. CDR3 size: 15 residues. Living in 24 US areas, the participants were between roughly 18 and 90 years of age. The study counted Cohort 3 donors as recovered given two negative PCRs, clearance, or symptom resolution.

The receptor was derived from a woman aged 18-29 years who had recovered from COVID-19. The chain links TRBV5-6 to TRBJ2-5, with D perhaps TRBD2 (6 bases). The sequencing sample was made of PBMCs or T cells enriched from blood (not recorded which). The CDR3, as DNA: TGTGCCAGCAGCTTGGGCGGGGTCTTCCAAGAGACCCAGTACTTC. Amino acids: CASSLGGVFQETQYF.